The sequence of this TCR beta chain was determined in a study of T-cell memory formation after mild COVID-19. TCRdb called the 5' RACE reads again in MiXCR, with one record for every CDR3 protein. The profile covers fewer than 400,000 distinct CDR3 sequences, with under 15% appearing a single time and about a fifth taken by the ten largest. Germline V gives CDR1 LNHDA, CDR2 SQIVND (reference sequence). V trimming: 3 bases; J trimming: 10 bases; junction bases outside the gene matches: 12. This CDR3 has 15 residues. The clonotype originates from a man aged 18-30 years who had mild COVID-19 (a few samples of this study predate the infection). Cell type and time point are not known. V is TRBV19 and J is TRBJ2-1, with 7 positions matching TRBD1. The sequencing sample was made of PBMCs or a T cell subset sorted from them (not recorded which). The CDR3 coding sequence is TGTGCCAGTAGTATCGGAACAGGGGATGGGGTAGAGCAGTTCTTC. It yields the protein CASSIGTGDGVEQFF. Complete variable domain (other parts from reference TRBV19 and TRBJ2-1): DGGITQSPKYLFRKEGQNVTLSCEQNLNHDAMYWYRQDPGQGLRLIYYSQIVNDFQKGDIAEGYSVSREKKESFPLTVTSAQKNPTAFYLCASSIGTGDGVEQFFGPGTRLTVL.